The T cell receptor beta chain described here comes from a study of shared clonotypes between healthy human individuals (dated by TCRdb to about 2020). Turning to the overall study: The cohort comprised a couple of women and a few men aged 18 to 49 years. Blood TCR repertoires of about 5 healthy adults were deeply sequenced to estimate repertoire size and the extent of clonotype sharing between individuals. Libraries were prepared and TCR repertoires were sequenced by different laboratories using diverse techniques, in order to increase sequencing depth and limit assay-specific biases. For each donor, three plates each were used for CD4 naive and CD4 memory, two plates were used for CD8 naive, and one plate was used for CD8 memory. Each donor's leukapheresis produced roughly between about 0.8 and 8.9 billion PBMCs. Paper-wide results and their limitations: Naive subsets generally had larger estimated clonotype richness than memory subsets. Roughly 5% of naive CD4, 3% to 4% of naive CD8, 2.3% of memory CD4, and roughly 0.4% of memory CD8 clonotypes were shared across a few donors. Rarefaction of sorted-subset datasets indicated incomplete sequencing despite the large sequencing depth. The small number of donors limited the genetic and exposure-history diversity represented. Only blood was sampled, and tissue TCR repertoires likely differ from those in blood. Compared with non-shared clonotypes, the clonotypes found in all four sorted-subset donors had higher generation probabilities. Pairwise subsampling led to the expectation that sequencing depth would affect the degree of clonotype sharing among donors.

Using the deep immunoSEQ assay, TCR CDR3 regions were amplified from genomic DNA by multiplex PCR. Extracted genomic DNA from each cell subset was spread evenly across all wells of several immunoSEQ 96-well plates, with each plate serving as a replicate. For sorted subsets, each replicate PCR was loaded with approximately 0.2 ug genomic DNA, equivalent to roughly 30,000 T cell genomes. Purified libraries were quantified with a Qubit 3.0 fluorometer, sized on a Bioanalyzer 2100, and re-quantified with the KAPA Library Quantification kit. Every immunoSEQ 96-well plate was sequenced on a dedicated single-read 150-cycle Illumina NextSeq 550 flow cell. From the authors' description of their analysis: The immunoSEQ output contained only junctional sequences without quality scores, so filtering could not match that applied to full-length reads. Sequences were annotated with PyIR, a Python wrapper for IgBLAST v1.9, and V/J genes and CDR3 were assigned using IMGT germline references. Reads were filtered out if the reads had weak V/J assignments (E-value above 1e-6), no CDR3, stop codons, out-of-frame junctions, or ambiguous translated residues. V3J clonotypes were defined as sequences sharing an identical inferred V gene, J gene, and CDR3 amino acid sequence. The percentage overlap between two repertoires was calculated by dividing the number of shared unique clonotypes by the size of the smaller repertoire. Richness of each repertoire was evaluated using RTK rarefaction, the Chao1 estimator, and Recon v2.1 estimates of unobserved clonotypes. Generation probabilities for all TCRbeta clonotypes obtained by the gDNA method from a few donors were computed using OLGA. TCRdb's version of the immuneACCESS table is confined to in-frame rearrangements and falls short of the full clone set. An unresolved V gene accounts for under half of the shortfall where checked; the remainder is of unknown origin. V and J calls and clone size follow that table, whereas D and trimming were derived from the DNA. The sample table shows hundreds of thousands of clones, and about 95% are seen once. The ten biggest clones cover 0.095% to 0.14% of the sample.

As for this clone: The antigen it recognizes is unknown. No quality values exist for individual bases; no much larger clone is one base distant.

CD8 naive samples were CD45RO-negative cells positively selected for CCR7, giving a CD45RA+CCR7+ population that excluded TemRA cells. The donors were healthy, HIV-negative adults who had no recently reported acute infections or vaccinations. Every donor was a Caucasian adult residing in Nashville, Tennessee, USA. After blood collection by leukapheresis, PBMCs were isolated using Ficoll-Histopaque density gradient centrifugation and then cryopreserved in the vapor phase of liquid nitrogen. Analytical flow cytometry was used to check the purity and quantity of each magnetically sorted T cell population. From each sorted fraction, genomic DNA was isolated and quantified by UV absorbance on a Nanodrop 2000c. The CDR3 sequence holds 12 residues, the cysteine and phenylalanine included. The CDR3 DNA has 36 bases and is translated from base 1. The trim is 0 bases for V and 4 bases for J, with a gap of 6 bases between the germline ends. The germline V gene sets CDR1 to SQVTM and CDR2 to ANQGSEA.

Recombination joined TRBV29-1 with TRBJ1-2, with the D gene not confidently named. The sample was naive CD8+ T cells sorted from blood. Reading the label with the study, this specimen's cell subset or site is: CD45RA+CCR7+. The source is a young woman in good health. Here is the DNA: TGCAGCGTTGAAGACACTTTCTATGGCTACACCTTC. Translated, this gives CSVEDTFYGYTF. Beyond the CDR3, the reference TRBV29-1 and TRBJ1-2 genes provide the residues; the full variable domain reads: SAVISQKPSRDICQRGTSLTIQCQVDSQVTMMFWYRQQPGQSLTLIATANQGSEATYESGFVIDKFPISRPNLTFSTLTVSNMSPEDSSIYLCSVEDTFYGYTFGSGTRLTVV.